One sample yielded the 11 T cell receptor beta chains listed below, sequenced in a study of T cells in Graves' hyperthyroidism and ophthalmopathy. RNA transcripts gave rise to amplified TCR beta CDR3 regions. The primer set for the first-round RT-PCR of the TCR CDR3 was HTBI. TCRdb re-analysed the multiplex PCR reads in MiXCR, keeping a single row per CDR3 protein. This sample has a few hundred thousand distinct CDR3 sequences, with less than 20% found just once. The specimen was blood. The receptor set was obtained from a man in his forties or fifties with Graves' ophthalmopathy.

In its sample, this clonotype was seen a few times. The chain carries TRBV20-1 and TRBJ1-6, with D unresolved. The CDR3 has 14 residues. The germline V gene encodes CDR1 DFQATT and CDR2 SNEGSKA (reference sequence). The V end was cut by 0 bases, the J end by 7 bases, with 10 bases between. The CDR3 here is CSAREVARNSPLHF. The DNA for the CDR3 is TGCAGTGCTAGAGAGGTGGCGAGAAATTCACCCCTCCACTTT.

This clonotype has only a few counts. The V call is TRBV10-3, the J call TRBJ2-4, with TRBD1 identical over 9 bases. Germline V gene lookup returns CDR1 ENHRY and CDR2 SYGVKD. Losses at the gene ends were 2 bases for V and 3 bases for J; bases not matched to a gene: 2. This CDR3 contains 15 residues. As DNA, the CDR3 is TGTGCCATCAGTGAGGGGGGACAGGGCAAAAACATTCAGTACTTC. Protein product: CAISEGGQGKNIQYF.

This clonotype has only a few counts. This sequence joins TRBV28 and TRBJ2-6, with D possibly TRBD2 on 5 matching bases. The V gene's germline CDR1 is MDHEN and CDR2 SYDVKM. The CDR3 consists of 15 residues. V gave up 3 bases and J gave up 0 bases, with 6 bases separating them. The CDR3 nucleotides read TGTGCCAGCAGTTTTCGGGGCTCTGGGGCCAACGTCCTGACTTTC. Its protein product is CASSFRGSGANVLTF.

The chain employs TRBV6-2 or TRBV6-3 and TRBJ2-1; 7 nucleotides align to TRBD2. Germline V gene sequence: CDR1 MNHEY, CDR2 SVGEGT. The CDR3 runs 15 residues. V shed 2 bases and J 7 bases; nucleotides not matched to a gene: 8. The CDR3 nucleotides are TGTGCCAGCAGTTACACTAGCGTCCTGGGGAATGAGCAGTTCTTC. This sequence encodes CASSYTSVLGNEQFF.

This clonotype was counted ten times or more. For the CDR3, the DNA is TGTGCCTGGAGTGGTATCCGGGACAGGAAGGGCTACGAGCAGTACTTC. Translated: CAWSGIRDRKGYEQYF. The chain joins TRBV30 to TRBJ2-7; 8 nucleotides agree with TRBD1. V gave up 1 base and J gave up 3 bases; unmatched junction bases: 11. Germline V gene data show CDR1 as GTSNPN and CDR2 as SVGIG (reference sequence). CDR3 length: 16 residues.

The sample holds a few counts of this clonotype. CDR3 nucleotides: TGTGCCAGCAGCCAAGATGTAGCGGGAGGGCCGGGCAATGAGCAGTTCTTC. Translation: CASSQDVAGGPGNEQFF. The rearrangement joins TRBV4-2 to TRBJ2-1, with 11 bases matching TRBD2. The CDR3 is made up of 17 amino acids. V dropped 0 bases and J dropped 6; count of bases not matched to a gene: 7. Germline V lookup: CDR1 LGHNA, CDR2 YNFKEQ.

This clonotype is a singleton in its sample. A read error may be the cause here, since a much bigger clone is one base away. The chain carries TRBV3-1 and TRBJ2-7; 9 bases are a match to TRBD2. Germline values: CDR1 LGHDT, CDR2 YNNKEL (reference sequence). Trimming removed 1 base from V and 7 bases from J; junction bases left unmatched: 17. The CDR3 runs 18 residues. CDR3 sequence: CASSQARGSGRVRNEQYF. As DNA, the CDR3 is TGTGCCAGCAGCCAAGCTCGGGGTAGCGGGAGAGTCAGAAATGAGCAGTACTTC.

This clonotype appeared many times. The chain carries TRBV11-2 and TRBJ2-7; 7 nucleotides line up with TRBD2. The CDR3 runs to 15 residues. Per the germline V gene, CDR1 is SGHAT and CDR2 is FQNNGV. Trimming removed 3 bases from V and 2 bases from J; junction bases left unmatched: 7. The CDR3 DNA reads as TGTGCCAGCAGCTTGGGCGGGAGTAGTACCTACGAGCAGTACTTC. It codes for CASSLGGSSTYEQYF.

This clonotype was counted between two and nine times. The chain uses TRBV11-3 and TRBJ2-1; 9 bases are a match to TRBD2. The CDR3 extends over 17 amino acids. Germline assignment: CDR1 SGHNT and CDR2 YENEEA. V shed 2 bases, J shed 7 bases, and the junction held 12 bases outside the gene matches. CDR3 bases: TGTGCCAGCAGCTTAAATAGGGGCGGGAGGGCCTTGAATGAGCAGTTCTTC. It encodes CASSLNRGGRALNEQFF.

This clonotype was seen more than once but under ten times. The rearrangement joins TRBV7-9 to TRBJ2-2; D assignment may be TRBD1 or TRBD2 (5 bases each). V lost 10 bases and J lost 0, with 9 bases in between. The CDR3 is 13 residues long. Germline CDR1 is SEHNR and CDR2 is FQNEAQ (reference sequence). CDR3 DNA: TGTGCCATCGGGACGCCGAACACCGGGGAGCTGTTTTTT. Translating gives CAIGTPNTGELFF.

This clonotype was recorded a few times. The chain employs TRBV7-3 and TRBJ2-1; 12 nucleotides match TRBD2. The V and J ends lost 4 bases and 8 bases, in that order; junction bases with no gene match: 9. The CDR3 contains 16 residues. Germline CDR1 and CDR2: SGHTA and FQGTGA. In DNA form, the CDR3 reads TGTGCCAGCAGCTCGTCTAGCGGGAGGGCCGGGGATGAGCAGTTCTTC. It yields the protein CASSSSSGRAGDEQFF.